This T cell receptor beta chain comes out of a study of shared clonotypes between healthy human individuals. Study context: The composition of the donors was two women and three men aged 18 to 49. Study-wide results and caveats: A few donors had around 5% of their naive CD4 clonotypes in common. The authors sampled blood alone, and tissue repertoires likely differ.

For sorted subsets, approximately 0.2 ug DNA per replicate equaled around 28,000 T cell genomes. Generated by immunoSEQ multiplex PCR, the TCRdb table keeps only in-frame clones and is missing some. Of 2 million or so clones listed, roughly 94% are singletons. Germline V gives CDR1 MNHEY, CDR2 SVGAGI. Germline trimming cut 6 bases from V and 5 bases from J; bases unmatched to any gene: 9. There are 15 residues in the CDR3. Naive CD8 cells lacked CD45RO, underwent positive selection for CCR7 and left out terminally differentiated effector memory CD45RA+ cells. Remarks on this clone: The antigen is unknown.

The specimen was naive CD8+ T cells sorted from blood. V usage is TRBV6-5 and J usage is TRBJ2-7; 11 nucleotides agree with TRBD2. The receptor was derived from a man between 18 and 35 years old in good health. The CDR3 coding sequence is TGTGCCAGCAGCCGTACTAGCGGGAGCCTCGACGAGCAGTACTTC. The encoded protein is CASSRTSGSLDEQYF.